Here is one T cell receptor beta chain with its context. Data came from immunoSEQ multiplex PCR; TCRdb stores just in-frame clones and leaves some out. The repertoire holds 250,000 or so clones, with around 90% as singletons. This sample is part of a study of blood T cell repertoires in COVID-19. The sequence was collected from a man aged 18 to 35 with active or convalescent COVID-19. The material sequenced was peripheral blood.

The CDR3 sequence is CASSVGGVNTEAFF. CDR3 coding DNA: TGTGCCAGCAGCGTAGGCGGCGTGAACACTGAAGCTTTCTTT. This chain connects TRBV9 to TRBJ1-1, with D hard to call. V shed 0 bases and J shed 0 bases, with 6 bases lying between them. The CDR3 loop spans 14 amino acids. Germline V gene data show CDR1 as SGDLS and CDR2 as YYNGEE.